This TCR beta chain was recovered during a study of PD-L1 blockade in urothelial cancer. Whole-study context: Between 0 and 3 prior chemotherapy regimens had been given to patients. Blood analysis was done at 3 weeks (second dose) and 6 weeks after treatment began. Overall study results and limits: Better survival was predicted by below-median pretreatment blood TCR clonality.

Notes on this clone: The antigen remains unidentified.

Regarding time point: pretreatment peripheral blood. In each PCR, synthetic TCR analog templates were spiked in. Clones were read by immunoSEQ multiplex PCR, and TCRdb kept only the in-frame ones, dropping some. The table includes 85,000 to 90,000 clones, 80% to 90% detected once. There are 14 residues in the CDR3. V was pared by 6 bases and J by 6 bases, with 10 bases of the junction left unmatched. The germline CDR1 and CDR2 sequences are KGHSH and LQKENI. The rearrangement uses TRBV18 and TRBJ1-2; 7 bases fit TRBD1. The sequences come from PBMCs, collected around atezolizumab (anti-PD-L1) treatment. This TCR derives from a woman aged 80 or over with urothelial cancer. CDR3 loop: CASSDRTKQDGYTF. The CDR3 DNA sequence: TGTGCCAGCTCGGACAGGACGAAACAGGATGGCTACACCTTC.